The 6 T cell receptor beta chains below all came from one sample that was sequenced in a study of human T cells and chemical hapten exposure. TCRdb re-called the RACE reads through MiXCR, storing one row per CDR3 protein. The data contain some 74,000 distinct CDR3 sequences, 13% of them seen just once; the ten biggest clones take up around 5.8%. Time point indicated: patch test 3, about 24 weeks after DPC sensitization. As for treatment: therapeutic diphenylcyclopropenone sensitization with weekly scalp DPC. Sequencing was performed on whole blood, taken in connection with sensitization to the hapten diphenylcyclopropenone (DPC). The receptor source for this set is a woman in her 50s with alopecia areata. Some clones in this sample may be carry-over from other donors' samples.

This clonotype was counted many times. V is TRBV11-2 and J is TRBJ2-3, with a tentative D call TRBD2 (5 bases). The CDR3 spans 14 residues. Deletions cut 5 bases from V and 0 bases from J, with 9 bases between. CDR1 and CDR2 from the germline V gene are SGHAT and FQNNGV. CDR3 in amino acids: CASSLGLSTDTQYF. CDR3 sequence (DNA): TGTGCCAGCAGCCTAGGACTGAGCACAGATACGCAGTATTTT.

The chain is built from TRBV30 and TRBJ1-2; tentatively, D is TRBD1 (6 bases). The V and J ends lost 3 bases and 3 bases respectively, with 14 bases between them. The CDR3 runs 14 residues. Germline assignment: CDR1 GTSNPN and CDR2 SVGIG (reference sequence). The CDR3 bases are TGTGCCTGGAGCGGGGGCCCCGAGCACTATGGCTACACCTTC. This codes for CAWSGGPEHYGYTF.

This chain links TRBV27 with TRBJ2-5; tentatively, D is TRBD1 (6 bases). From germline, CDR1 is MNHEY and CDR2 SMNVEV (reference sequence). The CDR3 length is 14 residues. With 3 bases removed from V and 5 bases from J, the gap between germline ends came to 13 bases. The CDR3, as DNA: TGTGCCAGCAGTTTCCAGGGGCGGTCTGAGACCCAGTACTTC. This translates into CASSFQGRSETQYF.

This clonotype was seen repeatedly, ten times or more. The chain is built from TRBV7-3 and TRBJ2-1; 11 positions match TRBD2. Germline V gene data show CDR1 as SGHTA and CDR2 as FQGTGA. V gave up 1 base and J gave up 9 bases; unmatched junction bases: 11. The CDR3 runs 17 residues. In DNA form, the CDR3 reads TGTGCCAGCAGCTTAATGGGTCGACTAGCGGGAAATCGTGAGCAGTTCTTC. As protein: CASSLMGRLAGNREQFF.

The J gene is TRBJ2-2, the V gene TRBV27; unclear D gene. The germline V gene encodes CDR1 MNHEY and CDR2 SMNVEV (reference sequence). This CDR3 has 12 amino acids. The V gene lost 3 bases and the J gene lost 4 bases, with 3 bases spanning the gap. CDR3 coding DNA: TGTGCCAGCAGTTTTGCCACCGGGGAGCTGTTTTTT. Its translation is CASSFATGELFF.

This clonotype was seen more than once but under ten times. This chain connects TRBV20-1 to TRBJ2-3, with TRBD2 matching 7 bases. The trim removed 3 bases at V and 5 bases at J, leaving 11 bases unmatched. This CDR3 contains 15 residues. Germline V gives CDR1 DFQATT, CDR2 SNEGSKA (reference sequence). The CDR3 nucleotides read TGCAGTGCTAGCCCACTAGCGCGCTCTCGAGATACGCAGTATTTT. As protein: CSASPLARSRDTQYF.